The entry below gives a single T cell receptor beta chain sequence along with its context. Its antigen is not yet known. Base qualities are missing; no much larger clone stands one base away. The CDR3 spans 15 residues, from the cysteine through the phenylalanine. Just CDR3 DNA is preserved here, 45 bases in frame from base 1. CDR1 is given as SQVTM and CDR2 as ANQGSEA, both from the germline V gene. The V and J ends are trimmed by 4 bases and 5 bases, leaving 20 bases between them. In the prospective study, participants were 18 to 89 years old, resided in about two dozen geographic areas of the United States, and were enrolled through a virtual design. To assign participants to cohorts, the prospective study relied on clinical history that participants themselves reported in a screening survey and a study questionnaire. Each participant in the prospective study had whole blood, serum and a nasopharyngeal or oropharyngeal swab collected by mobile phlebotomists. Over a 2-month period, participants in the prospective study had the option of providing additional blood draws and questionnaires. Before DNA extraction, blood samples from the prospective study were shipped at room temperature or frozen.

The immunoSEQ Assay, a bias-controlled multiplex PCR, was used to amplify TCRbeta CDR3 regions from genomic DNA. Per the authors' processing: Nucleated cell counts per sample were estimated from amplification of reference gene primers within the assay. Sequence reads were collapsed and filtered to measure the absolute abundance of every unique TCRbeta CDR3 rearrangement. For each sample, productive Simpson clonality was calculated as the square root of Simpson's diversity index across productive rearrangements. TCRdb provides this immuneACCESS table in a form limited to in-frame rearrangements. Some clones are lacking; in checked studies, under half of them reflect an unresolved V gene, and why the rest are absent is not known. V, J and clone size are those of that table, while D and trimming were read from the DNA. The sample yields a few hundred thousand clones; around 91% were counted once. Of the sample, roughly 4.3% falls within the top ten clones.

The sample originates from a study of blood T cell repertoires in COVID-19 (dated by TCRdb to 2018 to 2020). Notes on the research overall: Collaborator samples came from the United States, Italy and Spain and covered acute and convalescent phases of COVID-19. Samples were obtained from the ongoing ImmuneRACE study (first 160 participants) and from about 1,300 subjects provided by 6 global collaborators. The sample metadata nearly always contained a de-identified subject ID, COVID-19 status, age in years and sex. HLA class I and class II types, where available, came from metadata supplied by the sample provider rather than from assay-based typing. The material from the prospective study consisted of cDNA or gDNA derived from T cells, B-cell-depleted T cells, or PBMCs. The repertoires were released in a freely available public database meant as a resource for research on the immune response to SARS-CoV-2. The dataset comprised deeply sampled blood TCRbeta repertoires from subjects exposed to, actively infected with, or recovered from COVID-19.

General findings and caveats noted by the study authors: The quantity of clinical and demographic metadata differed by source and by participant and was supplied without curation.

The sequencing input was PBMCs or T cells enriched from blood (not recorded which). The receptor comes from a woman under 30 with acute COVID-19. The chain is made from TRBV29-1 and TRBJ1-1; there is no confident call for the D gene. The DNA is TGCAGCGTTGTAGGCCGGGAGGGCAGCGGTACTGAAGCTTTCTTT. This yields the protein CSVVGREGSGTEAFF.